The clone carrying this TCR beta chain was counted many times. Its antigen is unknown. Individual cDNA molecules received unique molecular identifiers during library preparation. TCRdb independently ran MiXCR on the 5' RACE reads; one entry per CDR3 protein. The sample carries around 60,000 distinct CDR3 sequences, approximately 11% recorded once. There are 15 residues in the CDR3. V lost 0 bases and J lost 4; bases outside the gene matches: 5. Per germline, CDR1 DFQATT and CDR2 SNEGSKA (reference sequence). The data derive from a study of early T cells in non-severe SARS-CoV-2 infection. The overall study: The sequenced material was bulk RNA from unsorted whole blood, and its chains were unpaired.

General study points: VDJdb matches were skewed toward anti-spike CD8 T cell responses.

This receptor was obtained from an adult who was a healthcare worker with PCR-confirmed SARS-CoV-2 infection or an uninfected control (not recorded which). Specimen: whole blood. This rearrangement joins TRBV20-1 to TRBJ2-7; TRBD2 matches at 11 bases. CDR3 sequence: CSARDLGTSGYEQYF. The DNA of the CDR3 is TGCAGTGCTAGAGACCTCGGGACTAGCGGTTACGAGCAGTACTTC.